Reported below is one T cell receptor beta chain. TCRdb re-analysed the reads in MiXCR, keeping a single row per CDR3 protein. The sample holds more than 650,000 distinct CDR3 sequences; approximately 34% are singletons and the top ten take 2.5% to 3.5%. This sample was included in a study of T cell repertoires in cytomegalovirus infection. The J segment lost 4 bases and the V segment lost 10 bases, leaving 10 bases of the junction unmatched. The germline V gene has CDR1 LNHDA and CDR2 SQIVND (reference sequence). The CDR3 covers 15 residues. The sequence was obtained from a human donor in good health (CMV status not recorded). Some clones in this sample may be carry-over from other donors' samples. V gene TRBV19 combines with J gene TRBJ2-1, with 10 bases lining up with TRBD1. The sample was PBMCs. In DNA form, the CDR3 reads TGTGCCACCACCTCTCGGGGACAGGGGTACAATGAGCAGTTCTTC. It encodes CATTSRGQGYNEQFF. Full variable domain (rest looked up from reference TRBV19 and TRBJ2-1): DGGITQSPKYLFRKEGQNVTLSCEQNLNHDAMYWYRQDPGQGLRLIYYSQIVNDFQKGDIAEGYSVSREKKESFPLTVTSAQKNPTAFYLCATTSRGQGYNEQFFGPGTRLTVL.